A selection of T cell receptor beta chains follows, all from one sample in a study of CD8+ T cells in alopecia areata. Generated by immunoSEQ multiplex PCR, the TCRdb table keeps only in-frame clones and is missing some. The data show around 110,000 clones, about 83% seen once. The starting material was CD8+ T cells sorted from blood, obtained at week 24, from a patient treated with tofacitinib. The receptors derive from a human donor with alopecia areata. CDR3s include the opening cysteine and the closing phenylalanine or tryptophan. Each record gives: D gene, clone size, V gene, J gene, CDR3 protein, CDR3 DNA. D genes are given only for firm matches. Size tells how often a clone was seen (once, few, many) or the class of an expanded clone, and some rows leave it out.

NA,NA,TRBV15,TRBJ2-7,CATSRSRGLPYEQYF,TGTGCCACCAGCCGTTCGCGGGGTTTACCCTACGAGCAGTACTTC
TRBD1,NA,TRBV11-2,TRBJ1-4,CASSSSGGVEKLFF,TGTGCCAGCAGCTCATCAGGGGGCGTTGAAAAACTGTTTTTT
TRBD1,NA,TRBV25-1,TRBJ1-4,CASSVWTGFGEKLFF,TGTGCCAGCAGTGTCTGGACAGGGTTCGGTGAAAAACTGTTTTTT
NA,NA,TRBV29-1,TRBJ1-1,CSGTQNTEAFF,TGCAGCGGGACACAGAACACTGAAGCTTTCTTT
NA,NA,TRBV19,TRBJ2-3,CASSIRRSTDTQYF,TGTGCCAGTAGTATCCGAAGGAGCACAGATACGCAGTATTTT
NA,NA,TRBV5-1,TRBJ2-7,CASSLGGYYEQYF,TGCGCCAGCAGCTTGGGTGGGTACTACGAGCAGTACTTC
TRBD1,NA,TRBV11-3,TRBJ1-6,CASSLRRGLNGSPLHF,TGTGCCAGCAGCTTAAGGAGGGGGCTTAACGGGTCACCCCTCCACTTT
TRBD2,NA,TRBV19,TRBJ2-7,CASSPPGTSGSPYEQYF,TGTGCCAGTAGTCCCCCCGGGACTAGCGGGTCGCCCTACGAGCAGTACTTC
NA,NA,TRBV7-9,TRBJ2-5,CASSLAGRETQYF,TGTGCCAGCAGCTTGGCAGGAAGGGAGACCCAGTACTTC
NA,NA,TRBV6-5,TRBJ2-7,CASSPGDEQYF,TGTGCCAGCAGTCCAGGGGACGAGCAGTACTTC
NA,NA,TRBV6-1,TRBJ2-1,CASSEPGTGIRSYNEQFF,TGTGCCAGCAGTGAACCGGGAACAGGGATTAGGTCCTACAATGAGCAGTTCTTC
TRBD1,NA,TRBV7-6,TRBJ1-2,CASSPDRVGGYTF,TGTGCCAGCAGCCCTGACAGGGTTGGTGGCTACACCTTC
NA,NA,TRBV7-8,TRBJ2-3,CASSSTGAGTYTDTQYF,TGTGCCAGCAGCTCAACGGGGGCCGGGACATACACAGATACGCAGTATTTT
TRBD2,NA,TRBV4-1,TRBJ2-7,CASSTRLAGNYEQYF,TGCGCCAGCAGCACCCGACTAGCGGGGAACTACGAGCAGTACTTC
NA,NA,TRBV4-2,TRBJ2-1,CASSQALYNEQFF,TGTGCCAGCAGCCAAGCCCTTTACAATGAGCAGTTCTTC
TRBD2,NA,TRBV4-1,TRBJ2-7,CASSPYTSGGTYEQYF,TGCGCCAGCAGCCCGTATACTAGCGGGGGAACCTACGAGCAGTACTTC
NA,NA,TRBV18,TRBJ2-1,CASSLGQGPGNEQFF,TGTGCCAGCTCCCTGGGGCAAGGGCCGGGTAATGAGCAGTTCTTC
TRBD1,NA,TRBV29-1,TRBJ1-2,CSVEDLAGGQPGHTF,TGCAGCGTTGAAGATCTCGCTGGGGGACAGCCCGGGCACACCTTC
NA,few,TRBV29-1,TRBJ2-2,CSVEDRANTGELFF,TGCAGCGTTGAAGACAGGGCGAACACCGGGGAGCTGTTTTTT
NA,NA,TRBV6-5,TRBJ2-6,CASSYSGSGANVLTF,TGTGCCAGCAGTTACTCTGGGTCTGGGGCCAACGTCCTGACTTTC
NA,NA,TRBV13,TRBJ2-7,CANRYQGGPLGEQYF,TGTGCCAACCGATATCAGGGGGGGCCACTGGGCGAGCAGTACTTC
NA,NA,TRBV5-6,TRBJ1-2,CASSSNRYGYTF,TGTGCCAGCAGCTCAAACAGATATGGCTACACCTTC
NA,NA,TRBV19,TRBJ1-2,CATISEGTSTF,TGTGCCACCATATCGGAGGGCACGAGCACCTTC
TRBD2,medium-sized,TRBV7-9,TRBJ2-7,CASTPSGGAEYEQYF,TGTGCCAGTACCCCTTCGGGGGGGGCGGAATACGAGCAGTACTTC
NA,NA,TRBV4-1,TRBJ2-7,CASSLSGRDSYEQYF,TGCGCCAGCAGCCTTTCGGGACGGGATTCCTACGAGCAGTACTTC
NA,NA,TRBV4-1,TRBJ2-1,CASSQGLYNEQFF,TGCGCCAGCAGCCAGGGACTCTACAATGAGCAGTTCTTC
NA,NA,TRBV5-1,TRBJ2-5,CASSLRGGETQYF,TGCGCCAGCAGCTTGAGAGGTGGGGAGACCCAGTACTTC
NA,NA,TRBV29-1,TRBJ2-3,CSVVGDTQYF,TGCAGCGTTGTCGGAGATACGCAGTATTTT
NA,NA,TRBV7-8,TRBJ2-3,CASNGGPTDTQYF,TGTGCCAGTAATGGGGGGCCTACAGATACGCAGTATTTT